A selection of T cell receptor beta chains follows, all from one sample in a study of blood T cell repertoires in COVID-19. Some clones are missing from TCRdb's copy, which holds only in-frame ones; the method was immunoSEQ multiplex PCR. Counted here are approximately 150,000 clones, around 90% occurring once; the ten biggest clones make up around 0.91%. What was sequenced was peripheral blood. These receptors were obtained from a woman aged 50 to 60 with acute or convalescent COVID-19. The CDR3 runs from the conserved cysteine through the conserved F or W. Fields, in order: V gene, clone size, D gene, J gene, CDR3 DNA, CDR3 protein. The D gene is left open where the match is weak. Clone size, where shown, is once, few, many, or a class for clones that have expanded.

V gene: TRBV29-1; clone size: once; D gene: .; J gene: TRBJ2-3; CDR3 DNA: TGCAGCGTTGAGATGCGAGGCGATACGCAGTATTTT; CDR3 protein: CSVEMRGDTQYF
V gene: TRBV2; clone size: .; D gene: TRBD2; J gene: TRBJ2-3; CDR3 DNA: TGTGCCAGATCGAAACTAGCGGGAGGCACAGATACGCAGTATTTT; CDR3 protein: CARSKLAGGTDTQYF
V gene: TRBV9; clone size: .; D gene: TRBD2; J gene: TRBJ2-2; CDR3 DNA: TGTGCCAGCAGCGCATCTAGCGGGGGTGTCGGGGAGCTGTTTTTT; CDR3 protein: CASSASSGGVGELFF
V gene: TRBV24-1; clone size: .; D gene: .; J gene: TRBJ2-3; CDR3 DNA: TGTGCCACCTCCGTCGGGGAGTGGGATACGCAGTATTTT; CDR3 protein: CATSVGEWDTQYF
V gene: TRBV18; clone size: .; D gene: .; J gene: TRBJ2-7; CDR3 DNA: TGTGCCAGCTCACACGGACAGCGAAGAACCTACGAGCAGTACTTC; CDR3 protein: CASSHGQRRTYEQYF
V gene: TRBV6-5; clone size: .; D gene: TRBD1; J gene: TRBJ2-7; CDR3 DNA: TGTGCCAGCAGTTCCTACGGGACAGGGGGCTACGAGCAGTACTTC; CDR3 protein: CASSSYGTGGYEQYF
V gene: TRBV5-6; clone size: .; D gene: .; J gene: TRBJ2-3; CDR3 DNA: TGTGCCAGCAGCTGGTCCAGCGGAATACTCACAGATACGCAGTATTTT; CDR3 protein: CASSWSSGILTDTQYF
V gene: TRBV27; clone size: .; D gene: TRBD2; J gene: TRBJ2-5; CDR3 DNA: TGTGCCAGCAGTTCCCGACTACTAGCGGGGGCCGATGGCTATAGGGAGACCCAGTACTTC; CDR3 protein: CASSSRLLAGADGYRETQYF
V gene: TRBV5-1; clone size: .; D gene: .; J gene: TRBJ2-4; CDR3 DNA: TGCGCCAGCAGCCTAACAGTGTTAGCCAAAAACATTCAGTACTTC; CDR3 protein: CASSLTVLAKNIQYF
V gene: TRBV6-5; clone size: .; D gene: .; J gene: TRBJ1-5; CDR3 DNA: TGTGCCAGCATGAGCGGGACACTTAGCAATCAGCCCCAGCATTTT; CDR3 protein: CASMSGTLSNQPQHF
V gene: TRBV5-4; clone size: .; D gene: .; J gene: TRBJ2-6; CDR3 DNA: TGTGCCAGCAGCTTGGACCCCCGCGGTGGGGCCAACGTCCTGACTTTC; CDR3 protein: CASSLDPRGGANVLTF
V gene: TRBV29-1; clone size: .; D gene: .; J gene: TRBJ2-3; CDR3 DNA: TGCAGCGGGCAGGGACTTAACGCGGCAGATACGCAGTATTTT; CDR3 protein: CSGQGLNAADTQYF
V gene: TRBV28; clone size: .; D gene: .; J gene: TRBJ1-3; CDR3 DNA: TGTGCCAGCAGTCCAACAGGAGTGGCTGGAAACACCATATATTTT; CDR3 protein: CASSPTGVAGNTIYF
V gene: TRBV9; clone size: .; D gene: .; J gene: TRBJ2-7; CDR3 DNA: TGTGCCAGCAGCGTAGGAAGCGACGAGCAGTACTTC; CDR3 protein: CASSVGSDEQYF
V gene: TRBV13; clone size: .; D gene: .; J gene: TRBJ2-3; CDR3 DNA: TGTGCCAGCAGCTCTCCAGAGAGGGTAGATACGCAGTATTTT; CDR3 protein: CASSSPERVDTQYF
V gene: TRBV5-1; clone size: .; D gene: TRBD1; J gene: TRBJ1-2; CDR3 DNA: TGCGCCAGCGGCGCAGGGGGCTACTATGGCTACACCTTC; CDR3 protein: CASGAGGYYGYTF
V gene: TRBV6-5; clone size: .; D gene: .; J gene: TRBJ1-5; CDR3 DNA: TGTGCCAGCAGATCCTTAGAGGGTGGCAATCAGCCCCAGCATTTT; CDR3 protein: CASRSLEGGNQPQHF
V gene: TRBV24-1; clone size: once; D gene: TRBD2; J gene: TRBJ2-1; CDR3 DNA: TGTGCCACCAGTGATTCCGGGACTAGCCAGATAAATGAGCAGTTCTTC; CDR3 protein: CATSDSGTSQINEQFF
V gene: TRBV7-3; clone size: .; D gene: TRBD1; J gene: TRBJ1-2; CDR3 DNA: TGTGCCAGCAGCTATACAGGGGGGCCTAACTATGGCTACACCTTC; CDR3 protein: CASSYTGGPNYGYTF
V gene: TRBV7-9; clone size: .; D gene: .; J gene: TRBJ1-2; CDR3 DNA: TGTGCCAGCAGCCCGGAGGCAGGACGGCTGATCTATGGCTACACCTTC; CDR3 protein: CASSPEAGRLIYGYTF
V gene: TRBV5-1; clone size: .; D gene: TRBD1; J gene: TRBJ2-4; CDR3 DNA: TGCGCCAGCAGCTTGGCGCAGACAGGGGACGCCAAAAACATTCAGTACTTC; CDR3 protein: CASSLAQTGDAKNIQYF
V gene: TRBV10-1; clone size: .; D gene: .; J gene: TRBJ2-1; CDR3 DNA: TGCGCCAGCAGTGAGTATTGGGGGCCCTACAATGAGCAGTTCTTC; CDR3 protein: CASSEYWGPYNEQFF
V gene: TRBV19; clone size: .; D gene: TRBD1; J gene: TRBJ1-2; CDR3 DNA: TGTGCCAGTACCATCGGGACAGGGTTGGACTATGGCTACACCTTC; CDR3 protein: CASTIGTGLDYGYTF
V gene: TRBV7-9; clone size: .; D gene: .; J gene: TRBJ1-1; CDR3 DNA: TGTGCCAGCAGCCGGGACTCGAACACTGAAGCTTTCTTT; CDR3 protein: CASSRDSNTEAFF
V gene: TRBV5-6; clone size: .; D gene: .; J gene: TRBJ1-2; CDR3 DNA: TGTGCCAGCAGCTTGATTACCGGGGTTGGCTATGGCTACACCTTC; CDR3 protein: CASSLITGVGYGYTF
V gene: TRBV19; clone size: .; D gene: TRBD1; J gene: TRBJ1-4; CDR3 DNA: TGTGCCAGTACCCCCCGGGACGGGACAGGGTTTGAAAAACTGTTTTTT; CDR3 protein: CASTPRDGTGFEKLFF
V gene: TRBV5-6; clone size: .; D gene: .; J gene: TRBJ2-1; CDR3 DNA: TGTGCCAGCAGTGGGGAGGTCGGGGTCTCCTACAATGAGCAGTTCTTC; CDR3 protein: CASSGEVGVSYNEQFF
V gene: TRBV5-1; clone size: .; D gene: .; J gene: TRBJ2-5; CDR3 DNA: TGCGCCAGCAGCTCAGAACAGATGGAGACCCAGTACTTC; CDR3 protein: CASSSEQMETQYF
V gene: TRBV7-2; clone size: .; D gene: .; J gene: TRBJ2-6; CDR3 DNA: TGTGCCAGCAGCAAACAGGGTTCTGGGGCCAACGTCCTGACTTTC; CDR3 protein: CASSKQGSGANVLTF
V gene: TRBV18; clone size: few; D gene: .; J gene: TRBJ1-4; CDR3 DNA: TGTGCCAGCTCACCACCGGCAGGGCTAGATGAAAAACTGTTTTTT; CDR3 protein: CASSPPAGLDEKLFF
V gene: TRBV7-9; clone size: .; D gene: TRBD2; J gene: TRBJ2-7; CDR3 DNA: TGTGCCAGCAGCTTTTCGGGGGGATACGAGCAGTACTTC; CDR3 protein: CASSFSGGYEQYF